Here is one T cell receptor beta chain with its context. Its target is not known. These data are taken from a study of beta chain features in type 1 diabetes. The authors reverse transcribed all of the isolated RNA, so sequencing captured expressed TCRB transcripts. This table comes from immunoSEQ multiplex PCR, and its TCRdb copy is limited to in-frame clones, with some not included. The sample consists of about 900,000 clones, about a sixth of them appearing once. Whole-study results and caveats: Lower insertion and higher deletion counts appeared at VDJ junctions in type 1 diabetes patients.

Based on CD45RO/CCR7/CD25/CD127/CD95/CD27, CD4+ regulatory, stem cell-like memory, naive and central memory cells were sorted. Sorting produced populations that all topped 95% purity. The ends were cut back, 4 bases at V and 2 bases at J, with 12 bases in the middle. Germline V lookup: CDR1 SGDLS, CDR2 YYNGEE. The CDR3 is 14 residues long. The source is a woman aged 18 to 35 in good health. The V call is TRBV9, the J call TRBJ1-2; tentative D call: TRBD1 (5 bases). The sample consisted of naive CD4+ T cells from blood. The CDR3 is CASSPGDGNYGYTF. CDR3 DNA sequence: TGTGCCAGCAGCCCCGGGGACGGAAACTATGGCTACACCTTC.